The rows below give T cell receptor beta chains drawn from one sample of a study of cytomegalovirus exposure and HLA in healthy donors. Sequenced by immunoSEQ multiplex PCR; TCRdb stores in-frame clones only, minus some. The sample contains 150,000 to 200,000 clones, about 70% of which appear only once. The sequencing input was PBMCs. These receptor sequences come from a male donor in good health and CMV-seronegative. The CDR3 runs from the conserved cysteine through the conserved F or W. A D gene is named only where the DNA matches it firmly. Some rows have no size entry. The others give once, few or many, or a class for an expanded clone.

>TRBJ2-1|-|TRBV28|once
TGTGCCAGCAGTTTAATTGGGAGGACTGATGAGCAGTTCTTC
CASSLIGRTDEQFF
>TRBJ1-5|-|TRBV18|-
TGTGCCAGCTCACCTGAGGGCAGCAATCAGCCCCAGCATTTT
CASSPEGSNQPQHF
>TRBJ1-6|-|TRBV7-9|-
TGTGCCAGCAGCCGACAGAGCTATAATTCACCCCTCCACTTT
CASSRQSYNSPLHF
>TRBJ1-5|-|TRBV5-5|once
TGTGCCAGCAGCTTGGGGGTCGGGTATAGCAATCAGCCCCAGCATTTT
CASSLGVGYSNQPQHF
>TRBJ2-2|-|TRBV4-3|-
TGCGCCAGCAGCCCTGACACCACCGGGGAGCTGTTTTTT
CASSPDTTGELFF
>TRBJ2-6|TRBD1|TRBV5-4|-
TGTGCCAGCAGCTACGGGAAAGGACAGGGGGTGGGCTCTGGGGCCAACGTCCTGACTTTC
CASSYGKGQGVGSGANVLTF
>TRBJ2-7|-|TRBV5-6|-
TGTGCCAGCAGCGACAGGTCCTACGAGCAGTACTTC
CASSDRSYEQYF
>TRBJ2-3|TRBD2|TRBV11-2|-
TGTGCCAGCAGCCCGCCCTCTGGGCGGGAGTCCACAGGTACGCAGTATTTT
CASSPPSGRESTGTQYF
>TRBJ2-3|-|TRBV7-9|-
TGTGCCAGCAGCTTAACCCAGGGGAAGGCAGATACGCAGTATTTT
CASSLTQGKADTQYF
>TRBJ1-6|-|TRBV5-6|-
TGTGCCAGCACCATCTTACAGGGAGTGGAACCCCTCCACTTT
CASTILQGVEPLHF
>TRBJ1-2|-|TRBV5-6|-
TGTGCCAGCAGCGACAGTTTCTATGGCTACACCTTC
CASSDSFYGYTF
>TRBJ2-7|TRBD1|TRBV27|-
TGTGCCAGCAGTTTTGACAGGGGTGGCGAGCAGTACTTC
CASSFDRGGEQYF
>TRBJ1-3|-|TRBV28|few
TGTGCCAGCAGTTTACCCCGACCGGGGGGAAAGGCTGGAAACACCATATATTTT
CASSLPRPGGKAGNTIYF
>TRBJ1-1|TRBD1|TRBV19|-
TGTGCCAGTACGGGACAGATGAACACTGAAGCTTTCTTT
CASTGQMNTEAFF
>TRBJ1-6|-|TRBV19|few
TGTGCCAGTAAAATCAGGGGCGTCGGGACACCCCTCCACTTT
CASKIRGVGTPLHF
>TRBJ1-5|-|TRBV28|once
TGTGCCAGTCTCAGACCCCAGGGATCTCAGCCCCAGCATTTT
CASLRPQGSQPQHF
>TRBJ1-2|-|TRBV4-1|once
TGCGCCAGCAGCCGATCTAAGGGGTACGGCTACACCTTC
CASSRSKGYGYTF
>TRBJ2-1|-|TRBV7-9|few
TGTGCCAGCAGCCCTACTCATGGTGCCTACAATGAGCAGTTCTTC
CASSPTHGAYNEQFF
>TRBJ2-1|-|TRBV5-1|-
TGCGCCAGCAGCTTGGGAGGTAGCTCCTACAATGAGCAGTTCTTC
CASSLGGSSYNEQFF
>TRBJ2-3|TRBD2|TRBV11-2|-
TGTGCCAGCAGAGCCTACCGGACTAGCGGTCTGATAAGCCCAGATACGCAGTATTTT
CASRAYRTSGLISPDTQYF
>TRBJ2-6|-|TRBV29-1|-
TGCAGCGTCTTAACTCCTGGGGCCAACGTCCTGACTTTC
CSVLTPGANVLTF
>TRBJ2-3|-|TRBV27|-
TGTGCCAGCTCCCCCCGCGGTGGAGGGAACACAGATACGCAGTATTTT
CASSPRGGGNTDTQYF
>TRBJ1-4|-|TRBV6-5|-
TGTGCCAGCAGTTACATCCGGGGTGAAAAACTGTTTTTT
CASSYIRGEKLFF
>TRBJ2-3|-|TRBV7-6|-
TGTGCCAGCAGCTCCCAGGGGGGTTCGTTTATCGATACGCAGTATTTT
CASSSQGGSFIDTQYF
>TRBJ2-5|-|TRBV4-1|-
TGCGCCAGCAGCCAACTAGAGACCCAGTACTTC
CASSQLETQYF
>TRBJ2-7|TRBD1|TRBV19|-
TGTGCCAGCACCCCGGGACAGGGACCTTACGAGCAGTACTTC
CASTPGQGPYEQYF
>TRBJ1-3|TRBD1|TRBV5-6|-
TGTGCCAGCAGCTTTGGGACAGGGGGTATGGCTGGAAACACCATATATTTT
CASSFGTGGMAGNTIYF
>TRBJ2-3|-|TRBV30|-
TGTGCCTGGCTACCTAGCACTATCAACCCGAGGGATACGCAGTATTTT
CAWLPSTINPRDTQYF
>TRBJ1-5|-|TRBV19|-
TGTGCCAGTAGTATAAGCGGATCTCAGCCCCAGCATTTT
CASSISGSQPQHF
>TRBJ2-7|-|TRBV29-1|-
TGCAGCGGTACAGGTAATTCCTACGAGCAGTACTTC
CSGTGNSYEQYF
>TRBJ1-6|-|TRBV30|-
TGTGCCTGGAGTGTGGGGGGGGGTGGGTCACCCCTCCACTTT
CAWSVGGGGSPLHF
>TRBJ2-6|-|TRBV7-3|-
TGTGCCAGCAGCTTAACGGGGGGATCTGGGGCCAACGTCCTGACTTTC
CASSLTGGSGANVLTF
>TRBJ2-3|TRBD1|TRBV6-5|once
TGTGCCATTGGACAGGGACCTAGCACAGATACGCAGTATTTT
CAIGQGPSTDTQYF
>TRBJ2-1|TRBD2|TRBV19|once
TGTGCCAGTAGTATCAGCGCTAGCGGGAGTCACAATGAGCAGTTCTTC
CASSISASGSHNEQFF
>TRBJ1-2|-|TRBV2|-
TGTGCCAGCAGTGATCGCAGGGAGGATGGCTACACCTTC
CASSDRREDGYTF
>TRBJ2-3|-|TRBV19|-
TGTGCCAGTCGCCCAGGCGGGTTTCGAAGCACAGATACGCAGTATTTT
CASRPGGFRSTDTQYF
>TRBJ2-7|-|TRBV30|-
TGTGCCTGGACCCCGTGGAGCGGGTCCTACGAGCAGTACTTC
CAWTPWSGSYEQYF
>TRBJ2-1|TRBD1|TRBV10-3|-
TGTGCCATCAGCTCCGGGACAGTGGGTTACAATGAGCAGTTCTTC
CAISSGTVGYNEQFF
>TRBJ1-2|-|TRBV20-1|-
TGCAGGGAACAGGGTGACTATGGCTACACCTTC
CREQGDYGYTF
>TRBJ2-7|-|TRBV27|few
TGTGCCAGCATGGGCGAGTACCCAGGCTACGAGCAGTACTTC
CASMGEYPGYEQYF
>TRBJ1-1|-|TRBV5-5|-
TGTGCCAGCAGCTTTGGGGGGGGGCGGGGGAACACTGAAGCTTTCTTT
CASSFGGGRGNTEAFF
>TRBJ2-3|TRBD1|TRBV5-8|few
TGTGCCAGCAGCTCCAGGGCAGGGGGCTTCACAGATACGCAGTATTTT
CASSSRAGGFTDTQYF